These 30 T cell receptor beta chains were sequenced from one sample in a study of shared clonotypes between healthy human individuals. Repertoires were generated with immunoSEQ multiplex PCR, while TCRdb's copy carries only in-frame clones and drops some. The table lists hundreds of thousands of clones, around two thirds of them singletons. Sequences were obtained from memory CD4+ T cells sorted from blood. This sample's subset: CD45RA-negative fraction. The receptors were sampled from a woman aged 25-40 years in good health.

This clone was recorded only once. The chain joins TRBV10-1 to TRBJ2-5; D perhaps matches TRBD1 (5 bases). The germline V gene has CDR1 WNHNN and CDR2 SYGVQD (reference sequence). With 2 bases removed from V and 3 bases from J, the gap between germline ends came to 10 bases. This CDR3 is built from 14 residues. The CDR3 reads CASSEEGVKETQYF. CDR3 sequence (DNA): TGCGCCAGCAGTGAGGAAGGGGTAAAAGAGACCCAGTACTTC.

This clone was seen only a few times. The same CDR3 is also encoded by other DNA sequences in this sample. The V call is TRBV7-9, the J call TRBJ2-5; 9 nucleotides align to TRBD1. There are 14 residues in the CDR3. With 5 bases clipped from V and 4 bases from J, the junction kept 5 bases outside the gene matches. Germline CDR1 reads SEHNR; CDR2 reads FQNEAQ (reference sequence). CDR3 in amino acids: CASSPRTGAETQYF. Here the CDR3 DNA reads TGTGCCAGCAGCCCGAGGACAGGGGCAGAGACCCAGTACTTC.

The chain employs TRBV2 and TRBJ1-2; D gene ambiguous. The CDR3 runs 13 residues. Germline lookup yields CDR1 SNHLY and CDR2 FYNNEI. Trimming shortened V by 2 bases and J by 2 bases, and 6 bases separated the two germline ends. The CDR3 is CASSELTNYGYTF. CDR3 in DNA: TGTGCCAGCAGTGAATTGACAAACTATGGCTACACCTTC.

V usage is TRBV6-5 and J usage is TRBJ1-5; 9 bases map to TRBD1. The CDR3 runs 16 residues. From germline, CDR1 is MNHEY and CDR2 SVGAGI. The ends lost 4 bases at V and 4 bases at J; junction bases unmatched: 8. CDR3 sequence (DNA): TGTGCCAGCAGTTCATTGACAGGGGGAGAGAATCAGCCCCAGCATTTT. Residues: CASSSLTGGENQPQHF.

The chain recombines TRBV15 with TRBJ2-2, with D maybe TRBD1 (6 bases). Germline V gene data show CDR1 as LNHNV and CDR2 as YYDKDF (reference sequence). Trimming pared 1 base from V and 3 bases from J, leaving 15 bases between. CDR3 size: 17 residues. CDR3 amino acids: CATSRVRGTFDTGELFF. The CDR3 coding sequence is TGTGCCACCAGCAGAGTAAGGGGGACGTTCGACACCGGGGAGCTGTTTTTT.

The table lists this clone with a few counts. The CDR3 nucleotides read TGCAGCGCCTACGAGGGGGCGCGAGAAAAACTGTTTTTT. This encodes CSAYEGAREKLFF. The chain combines TRBV29-1 with TRBJ1-4; 7 bases are a match to TRBD1. V was clipped by 7 bases and J by 8 bases; unmatched bases: 10. The CDR3 extends over 13 amino acids. CDR1 is SQVTM, CDR2 ANQGSEA, per germline.

The chain combines TRBV11-3 with TRBJ2-2; D remains unclear. Germline V lookup: CDR1 SGHNT, CDR2 YENEEA. V was clipped by 1 base and J by 5 bases, with 14 bases between them. This CDR3 contains 16 residues. The CDR3 region is CASSLGRSVMTGELFF. DNA of the CDR3: TGTGCCAGCAGCTTAGGAAGGAGCGTCATGACCGGGGAGCTGTTTTTT.

The rearrangement uses TRBV2 and TRBJ1-2; no reliable D call. The V end was cut by 8 bases, the J end by 4 bases, with 11 bases between. From germline, CDR1 is SNHLY and CDR2 FYNNEI. This CDR3 has 12 residues. The CDR3 loop is CASSREGYGYTF. CDR3 in DNA: TGTGCCAGCTCCCGGGAGGGCTATGGCTACACCTTC.

The chain employs TRBV29-1 and TRBJ1-3; TRBD1 agrees at 10 bases. Germline assignment: CDR1 SQVTM and CDR2 ANQGSEA. Trimming removed 6 bases from V and 4 bases from J; junction bases left unmatched: 3. This CDR3 spans 13 amino acids. The CDR3, as DNA: TGCAGCGTCCGGGACAGGGGAGGAAACACCATATATTTT. Translated, it gives CSVRDRGGNTIYF.

In its sample, this clone was seen a few times. CDR3 DNA: TGTGCCAGCAGCTTACTAGTCAGTACAGATACGCAGTATTTT. Translation: CASSLLVSTDTQYF. The chain employs TRBV7-2 and TRBJ2-3; D gene uncertain. V shed 2 bases and J shed 3 bases, with 9 bases lying between them. The CDR3 spans 14 residues. The germline gives CDR1 SGHTA, CDR2 FQGNSA.

Note on this clone: A far bigger clonotype differs at one base, so this is likely a read error. The CDR3 loop reads CSVVTSGMGNEQFF. DNA of the CDR3: TGCAGCGTTGTCACTTCAGGGATGGGCAATGAGCAGTTCTTC. V is TRBV29-1 and J is TRBJ2-1, with D maybe TRBD1 (5 bases). CDR1 is SQVTM and CDR2 is ANQGSEA in the germline V gene. The CDR3 covers 14 residues. The V end was cut by 4 bases, the J end by 6 bases, with 16 bases between.

This sequence joins TRBV1 and TRBJ1-2. TRBV1 is annotated as a pseudogene. This CDR3 is built from 16 residues. In nucleotides, the CDR3 is TGCACCAGCAGCCAAGTCCTGCAGCCAGCTAACTATGGCTACACCTTC. It is translated as CTSSQVLQPANYGYTF.

The rearrangement links TRBV10-3 to TRBJ1-2; maybe TRBD1 (5 bases). The CDR3 loop spans 14 amino acids. Germline-derived CDR1 and CDR2 are ENHRY and SYGVKD. V was clipped by 2 bases and J by 4 bases, with 11 bases between them. This chain's CDR3 is CAISEEVGAYGYTF. In DNA, the CDR3 is TGTGCCATCAGTGAGGAGGTAGGGGCCTATGGCTACACCTTC.

For this clone: This likely came from a read error, as a far larger clone is one base away. The sample holds other DNA sequences that translate to the same CDR3. The V call is TRBV5-1, the J call TRBJ2-1; TRBD2 matches at 7 bases. V shed 0 bases, J shed 3 bases, and the junction held 3 bases outside the gene matches. The germline gives CDR1 SGHRS, CDR2 YFSETQ. The CDR3 has 15 amino acids. The CDR3: CASSLASSGYNEQFF. DNA for the CDR3: TGCGCCAGCAGCTTGGCGTCTAGCGGCTACAATGAGCAGTTCTTC.

This chain connects TRBV7-9 to TRBJ2-7; D gene uncertain. The CDR3 extends over 12 amino acids. CDR1 and CDR2 from the germline V gene are SEHNR and FQNEAQ (reference sequence). Trimming cost V 1 base and J 2 bases, with 3 bases left between them. The CDR3 bases are TGTGCCAGCAGCTTAGAAACCTACGAGCAGTACTTC. Protein sequence: CASSLETYEQYF. The full variable domain, completed using reference TRBV7-9 and TRBJ2-7, is DTGVSQNPRHKITKRGQNVTFRCDPISEHNRLYWYRQTLGQGPEFLTYFQNEAQLEKSRLLSDRFSAERPKGSFSTLEIQRTEQGDSAMYLCASSLETYEQYFGPGTRLTVT.

The chain has TRBV5-6 and TRBJ2-2; D not certain. Per the germline V gene, CDR1 is SGHDT and CDR2 is YYEEEE. Trimming cost V 1 base and J 1 base, with 11 bases left between them. The CDR3 sequence is 16 residues long. The CDR3, as DNA: TGTGCCAGCAGCTTGAGACGAAGACAGAACACCGGGGAGCTGTTTTTT. As protein: CASSLRRRQNTGELFF.

The chain combines TRBV5-4 with TRBJ1-2, with D uncertain. The CDR3 extends over 15 amino acids. The V and J ends lost 2 bases and 0 bases respectively, with 11 bases between them. Germline V gene lookup returns CDR1 SGHNT and CDR2 YYREEE (reference sequence). This CDR3 reads CASSFEADPNYGYTF. For the CDR3, the DNA is TGTGCCAGCAGCTTCGAGGCCGATCCTAACTATGGCTACACCTTC.

There are a few counts of this clone. V and J are TRBV28 and TRBJ1-2, with D uncertain. This CDR3 spans 15 amino acids. In germline, CDR1 is MDHEN, CDR2 SYDVKM. Deletions cut 6 bases from V and 3 bases from J, with 17 bases between. The CDR3 DNA sequence: TGTGCCAGCAGACCGCATCGGGCGGAGGACTATGGCTACACCTTC. Translation: CASRPHRAEDYGYTF.

CDR3: CASSYSQGPNEKLFF. Written as DNA, the CDR3 is TGTGCCAGCAGTTACTCTCAGGGACCTAATGAAAAACTGTTTTTT. The J gene is TRBJ1-4, the V gene TRBV6-5; maybe TRBD1 (5 bases). Deletions cut 0 bases from V and 3 bases from J, with 8 bases between. The germline V gene has CDR1 MNHEY and CDR2 SVGAGI. The CDR3 runs to 15 residues.

The sample holds a few counts of this clone. The chain is built from TRBV28 and TRBJ1-5; unclear D gene. V was shortened by 3 bases and J by 7 bases, with 7 bases between the two germline ends. Germline values: CDR1 MDHEN, CDR2 SYDVKM. The CDR3 has 12 residues. The CDR3 region has the DNA TGTGCCAGCAGTTTTGTTGGACAGCCCCAGCATTTT. This encodes CASSFVGQPQHF.

V usage is TRBV28 and J usage is TRBJ1-5; the match to TRBD1 covers 7 bases. Trimming at V came to 8 bases and at J to 3 bases, leaving 4 bases not matched to a gene. Germline V gene data show CDR1 as MDHEN and CDR2 as SYDVKM. There are 13 residues in the CDR3. CDR3 sequence reads: CASRDSHNQPQHF. The CDR3 DNA reads TGTGCCAGCCGGGACAGTCACAATCAGCCCCAGCATTTT.

For this clone: Its ends do not fully match the called genes, so a read error is possible. The chain is built from TRBV28 and TRBJ2-2; 8 nucleotides agree with TRBD2. The germline gives CDR1 MDHEN, CDR2 SYDVKM. The CDR3 is 19 amino acids. The CDR3 protein is CASSSYHPLLAANTGEQFF. CDR3 bases: TGTGCCAGCAGTTCCTACCACCCCCTACTAGCGGCGAACACCGGGGAGCAGTTTTTT. The whole variable domain, remainder taken from reference TRBV28 and TRBJ2-2, is DVKVTQSSRYLVKRTGEKVFLECVQDMDHENMFWYRQDPGLGLRLIYFSYDVKMKEKGDIPEGYSVSREKKERFSLILESASTNQTSMYLCASSSYHPLLAANTGEQFFGEGSRLTVL.

This clone was counted ten times or more. The genes are TRBV6-1 and TRBJ1-2, with unresolved D. The CDR3 length is 12 residues. The germline CDR1 and CDR2 sequences are MNHNS and SASEGT. V was clipped by 3 bases and J by 8 bases, with 10 bases between them. CDR3 residues: CASSERTEGYTF. The CDR3 DNA reads as TGTGCCAGCAGTGAGAGGACCGAGGGCTACACCTTC.

The chain couples TRBV4-1 to TRBJ1-1; weak D call: TRBD1 (5 bases). In germline, CDR1 is MGHRA, CDR2 YSYEKL. V lost 4 bases, J lost 5 bases, and 17 bases lay in between. CDR3 length: 15 amino acids. The CDR3 DNA follows: TGCGCCAGCAGCCGTTCCCAGGGAAAAGAAACTGAAGCTTTCTTT. Translation: CASSRSQGKETEAFF.

The V gene is TRBV4-2, the J gene TRBJ2-5; D gene uncertain. This CDR3 has 11 residues. Trimming shortened V by 5 bases and J by 6 bases, and 7 bases separated the two germline ends. Looked up from germline, CDR1 is LGHNA and CDR2 is YNFKEQ. The CDR3 is CASSLQKTQYF. The CDR3 bases are TGTGCCAGCAGCTTGCAAAAGACCCAGTACTTC.

This chain uses TRBV4-1 with TRBJ2-4, with a weak D call TRBD1 (6 bases). CDR3 length equals 16 residues. CDR1 is MGHRA and CDR2 is YSYEKL in the germline V gene. The V end was cut by 3 bases, the J end by 0 bases, with 12 bases between. CDR3 residues: CASSQVTTGAKNIQYF. CDR3 DNA sequence: TGCGCCAGCAGCCAGGTGACGACAGGAGCCAAAAACATTCAGTACTTC.

This clone occurred many times. The rearrangement uses TRBV27 and TRBJ2-5; D may be TRBD1 (5 bases). Germline V gene data show CDR1 as MNHEY and CDR2 as SMNVEV (reference sequence). The V and J ends lost 6 bases and 2 bases respectively, with 13 bases between them. This CDR3 contains 14 residues. CDR3 loop: CASSQQAFQETQYF. The CDR3 DNA is TGTGCCAGCAGCCAACAGGCCTTTCAAGAGACCCAGTACTTC.

The gene calls are TRBV5-1 and TRBJ2-7, with TRBD1 matching over 7 bases. With V trimmed by 6 bases and J by 2 bases, 11 bases remained unmatched. The CDR3 runs 15 residues. The V gene's germline CDR1 is SGHRS and CDR2 YFSETQ. CDR3: CASTNAGTETYEQYF. As DNA, the CDR3 is TGCGCCAGCACAAACGCCGGGACAGAGACCTACGAGCAGTACTTC.

The J gene is TRBJ1-2, the V gene TRBV19, with TRBD1 matching over 9 bases. The CDR3 sequence is 13 residues long. J gave up 4 bases and V 7 bases, and 4 bases lay outside the gene matches. From germline, CDR1 is LNHDA and CDR2 SQIVND (reference sequence). The CDR3 region has the DNA TGTGCCAGTACCGGGACAGGGACCTATGGCTACACCTTC. This encodes CASTGTGTYGYTF.

The V and J genes are TRBV10-2 and TRBJ2-7, with 8 bases that match TRBD1. The CDR3 loop spans 12 amino acids. J gave up 6 bases and V 6 bases, and 4 bases lay outside the gene matches. Germline V CDR1 and CDR2: WSHSY, SAAADI. The CDR3 DNA sequence: TGCGCCAGCAGCAAGACAGGGGTCGAGCAGTACTTC. As protein: CASSKTGVEQYF.